A selection of T cell receptor beta chains follows, all from one sample in a study of T cell changes during pregnancy in multiple sclerosis. Clones were read by immunoSEQ multiplex PCR, and TCRdb kept only the in-frame ones, dropping some. The sample consists of approximately 89,000 clones, 90% to 95% of them appearing once. The sample was peripheral blood, taken in the third trimester of pregnancy. The receptors shown here come from a female donor with multiple sclerosis, enrolled in a pregnancy study. Each CDR3 is given with its conserved first and last residue. The D gene is left open where the match is weak. Expanded clones get a size class; other rows say once, few or many, or leave the size out.

cdr3_length d_call clone_size j_call v_call cdr3_nt cdr3_aa
14 - - TRBJ1-4 TRBV5-1 TGCGCCAGCAGCTTCGACAGGAGATATGAAAAACTGTTTTTT CASSFDRRYEKLFF
19 TRBD2 - TRBJ2-4 TRBV4-1 TGCGCCAGCAGCCAAGAAAGAGGGGTCGGGAGGAGGGCAAAAAACATTCAGTACTTC CASSQERGVGRRAKNIQYF
14 - - TRBJ2-5 TRBV5-1 TGCGCCAGCAGCTTGGTCTCACAGCAAGAGACCCAGTACTTC CASSLVSQQETQYF
14 TRBD1 - TRBJ2-3 TRBV10-3 TGTGCCATCAGTTACAGGGGAGGCACAGATACGCAGTATTTT CAISYRGGTDTQYF
14 - - TRBJ2-3 TRBV7-6 TGTGCCAGCAGCTTCCTAGCGAACGTAGATACGCAGTATTTT CASSFLANVDTQYF
13 TRBD1 - TRBJ2-7 TRBV5-1 TGCGCCAGCAGCCGGGACAGTCCCTACGAGCAGTACTTC CASSRDSPYEQYF
17 TRBD2 once TRBJ2-3 TRBV5-5 TGTGCCAGCAGCCCTATAGCGGGAGTGGGGAGCACAGATACGCAGTATTTT CASSPIAGVGSTDTQYF
15 - - TRBJ2-3 TRBV7-9 TGTGCCAGCAGCTCGTACAGGGAATTTGGAGATACGCAGTATTTT CASSSYREFGDTQYF
14 TRBD1 once TRBJ1-4 TRBV2 TGTGCCAGCAGAAGGACAGGGGTTGACGAAAAACTGTTTTTT CASRRTGVDEKLFF
15 TRBD1 - TRBJ2-2 TRBV19 TGTGCCAGCACGACGGGACAGGGGATCACCGGGGAGCTGTTTTTT CASTTGQGITGELFF
15 TRBD1 - TRBJ2-2 TRBV5-8 TGTGCCAGCAGCACCCCACAGGGGGGAACCGGGGAGCTGTTTTTT CASSTPQGGTGELFF
16 - - TRBJ2-4 TRBV5-4 TGTGCCAGCAGCTCTCACCGGGACATCCAACGGGACATTCAGTACTTC CASSSHRDIQRDIQYF
12 - - TRBJ2-7 TRBV5-5 TGTGCCAGCAGCGATGCAGGGTTCGAGCAGTACTTC CASSDAGFEQYF
15 TRBD2 - TRBJ2-3 TRBV29-1 TGCAGCGTTACTCCTAGCGGGGGAGCAACAGATACGCAGTATTTT CSVTPSGGATDTQYF
16 - once TRBJ2-7 TRBV5-1 TGCGCCAGCAGCTTGGCCATGGGACTGGATCCCTACGAGCAGTACTTC CASSLAMGLDPYEQYF
14 TRBD1 once TRBJ1-2 TRBV7-9 TGTGCCAGCAGCTTCGCGCAGGGGGGATGGGGCTACACCTTC CASSFAQGGWGYTF
17 TRBD1 - TRBJ2-7 TRBV4-1 TGCGCCAGCAGCCAAACCCTGGGACAGGGGACAACCTACGAGCAGTACTTC CASSQTLGQGTTYEQYF
17 TRBD1 - TRBJ2-6 TRBV6-1 TGTGCCAGCAGTGGCCAGGGGGTACACTCTGGGGCCAACGTCCTGACTTTC CASSGQGVHSGANVLTF
17 TRBD1 once TRBJ2-4 TRBV9 TGTGCCAGCAGCGTAGGTCAGGGGGTGGGAGCCAAAAACATTCAGTACTTC CASSVGQGVGAKNIQYF
14 - - TRBJ1-1 TRBV2 TGTGCCAGCAGTGGCGGGGCCCTGAACACTGAAGCTTTCTTT CASSGGALNTEAFF
13 - - TRBJ1-2 TRBV4-1 TGCGCCAGCAGCCAAGGCCCCGGTTATGGCTACACCTTC CASSQGPGYGYTF
15 TRBD1 - TRBJ1-5 TRBV19 TGTGCCAGTAGTTTCCCAGGGGGGCGGAATCAGCCCCAGCATTTT CASSFPGGRNQPQHF